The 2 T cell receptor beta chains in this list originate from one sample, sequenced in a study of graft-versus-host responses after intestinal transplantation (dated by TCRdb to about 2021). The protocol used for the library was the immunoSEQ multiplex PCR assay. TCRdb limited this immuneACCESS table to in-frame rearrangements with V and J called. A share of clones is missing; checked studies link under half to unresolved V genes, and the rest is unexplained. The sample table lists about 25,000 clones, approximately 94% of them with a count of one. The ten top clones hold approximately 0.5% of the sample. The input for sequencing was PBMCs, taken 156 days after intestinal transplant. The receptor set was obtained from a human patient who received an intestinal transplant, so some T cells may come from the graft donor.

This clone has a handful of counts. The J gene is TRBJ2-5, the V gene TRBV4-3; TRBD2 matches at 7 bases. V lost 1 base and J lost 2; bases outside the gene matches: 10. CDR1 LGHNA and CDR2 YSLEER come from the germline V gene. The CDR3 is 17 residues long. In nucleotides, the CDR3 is TGCGCCAGCAGCCAAGGCCTCGGGGCGGGGGAGCAAGAGACCCAGTACTTC. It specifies CASSQGLGAGEQETQYF.

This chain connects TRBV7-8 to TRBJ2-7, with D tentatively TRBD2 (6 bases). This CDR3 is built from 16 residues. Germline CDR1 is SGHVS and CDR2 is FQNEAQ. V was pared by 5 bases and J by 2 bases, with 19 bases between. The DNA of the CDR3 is TGTGCCAGCAGCGACGGACTACTTCATTTCCCCTACGAGCAGTACTTC. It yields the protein CASSDGLLHFPYEQYF.